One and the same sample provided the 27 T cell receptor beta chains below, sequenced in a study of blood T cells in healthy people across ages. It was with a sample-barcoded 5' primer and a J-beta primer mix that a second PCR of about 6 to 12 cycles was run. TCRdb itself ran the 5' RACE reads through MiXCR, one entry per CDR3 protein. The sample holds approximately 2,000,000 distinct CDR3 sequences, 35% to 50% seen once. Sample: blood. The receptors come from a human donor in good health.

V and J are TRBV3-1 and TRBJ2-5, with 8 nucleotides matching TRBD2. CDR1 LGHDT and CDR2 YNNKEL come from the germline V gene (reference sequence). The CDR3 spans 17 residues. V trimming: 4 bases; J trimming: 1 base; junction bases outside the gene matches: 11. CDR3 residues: CASSPRTSWGFQETQYF. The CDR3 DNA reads TGTGCCAGCAGCCCACGGACTAGCTGGGGTTTCCAAGAGACCCAGTACTTC.

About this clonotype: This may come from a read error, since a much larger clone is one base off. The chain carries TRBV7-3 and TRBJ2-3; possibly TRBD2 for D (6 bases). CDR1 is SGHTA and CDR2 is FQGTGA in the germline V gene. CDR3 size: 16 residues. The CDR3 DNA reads TGTACCAGCAGCTTAAACGGGGGTGGGACCACAGATACGCAGTATTTT. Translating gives CTSSLNGGGTTDTQYF. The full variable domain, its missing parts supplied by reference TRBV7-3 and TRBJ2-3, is GAGVSQTPSNKVTEKGKYVELRCDPISGHTALYWYRQSLGQGPEFLIYFQGTGAADDSGLPNDRFFAVRPEGSVSTLKIQRTERGDSAVYLCTSSLNGGGTTDTQYFGPGTRLTVL.

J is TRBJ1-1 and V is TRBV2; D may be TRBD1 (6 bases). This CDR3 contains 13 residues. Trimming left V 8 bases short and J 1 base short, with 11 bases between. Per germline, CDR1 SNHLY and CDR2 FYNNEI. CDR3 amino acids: CASGQDRNTEAFF. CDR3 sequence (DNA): TGTGCCAGCGGGCAGGACAGGAACACTGAAGCTTTCTTT.

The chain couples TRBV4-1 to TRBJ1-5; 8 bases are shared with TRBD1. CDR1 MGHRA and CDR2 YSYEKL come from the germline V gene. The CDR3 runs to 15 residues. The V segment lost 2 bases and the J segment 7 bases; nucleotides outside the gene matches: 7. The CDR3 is CASSQWGQDKQPQHF. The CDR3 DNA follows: TGCGCCAGCAGCCAATGGGGACAGGACAAACAGCCCCAGCATTTT.

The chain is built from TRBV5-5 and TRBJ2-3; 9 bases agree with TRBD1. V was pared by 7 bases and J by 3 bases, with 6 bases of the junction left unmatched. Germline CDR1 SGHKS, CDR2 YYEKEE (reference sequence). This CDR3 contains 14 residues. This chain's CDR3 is CASGGQGRTDTQYF. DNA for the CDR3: TGTGCCAGCGGGGGACAGGGAAGGACAGATACGCAGTATTTT.

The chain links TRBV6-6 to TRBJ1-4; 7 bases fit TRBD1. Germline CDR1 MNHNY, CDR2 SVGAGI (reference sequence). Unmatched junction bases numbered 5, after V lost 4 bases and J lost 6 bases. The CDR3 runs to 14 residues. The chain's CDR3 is CASSWSGGDEKLFF. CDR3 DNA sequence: TGTGCCAGCAGTTGGTCAGGGGGGGATGAAAAACTGTTTTTT.

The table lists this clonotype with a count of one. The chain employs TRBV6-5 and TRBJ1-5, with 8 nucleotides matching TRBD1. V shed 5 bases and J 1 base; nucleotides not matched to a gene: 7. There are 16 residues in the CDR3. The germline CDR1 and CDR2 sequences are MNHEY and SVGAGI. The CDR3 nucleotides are TGTGCCAGCAGTCCGTCAGGGGGCGAAAGCAATCAGCCCCAGCATTTT. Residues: CASSPSGGESNQPQHF.

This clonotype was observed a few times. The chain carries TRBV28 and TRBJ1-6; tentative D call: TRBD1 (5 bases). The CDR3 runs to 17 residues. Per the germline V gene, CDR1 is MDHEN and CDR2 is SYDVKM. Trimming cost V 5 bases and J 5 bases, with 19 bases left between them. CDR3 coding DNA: TGTGCCAGCAGTCAACGAAAAGCAGGGATTGATAATTCACCCCTCCACTTT. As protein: CASSQRKAGIDNSPLHF.

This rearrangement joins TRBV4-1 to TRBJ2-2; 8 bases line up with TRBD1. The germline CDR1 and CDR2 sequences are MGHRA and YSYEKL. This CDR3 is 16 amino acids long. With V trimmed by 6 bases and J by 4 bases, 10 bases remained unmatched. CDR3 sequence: CASRMTGTGLTGELFF. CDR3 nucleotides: TGCGCCAGCAGGATGACCGGGACAGGCCTCACCGGGGAGCTGTTTTTT.

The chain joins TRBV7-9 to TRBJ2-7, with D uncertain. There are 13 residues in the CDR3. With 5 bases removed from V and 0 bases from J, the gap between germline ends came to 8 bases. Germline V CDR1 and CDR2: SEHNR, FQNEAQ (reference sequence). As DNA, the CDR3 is TGTGCCAGCAGCGAGGACCTCTCCTACGAGCAGTACTTC. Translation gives CASSEDLSYEQYF.

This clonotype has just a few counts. CDR3 loop: CASADNRDRGEETQYF. The CDR3 DNA is TGTGCCAGCGCCGATAACCGGGACAGGGGTGAAGAGACCCAGTACTTC. This chain joins TRBV6-2 or TRBV6-3 and TRBJ2-5; 10 positions agree with TRBD1. The germline gives CDR1 MNHEY, CDR2 SVGEGT. This CDR3 has 16 residues. V lost 8 bases to trimming and J lost 3 bases; unmatched junction nucleotides: 12.

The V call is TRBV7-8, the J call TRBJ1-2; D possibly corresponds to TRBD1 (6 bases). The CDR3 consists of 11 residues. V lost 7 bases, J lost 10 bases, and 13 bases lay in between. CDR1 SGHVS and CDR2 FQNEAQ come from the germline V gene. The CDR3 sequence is CASTLGGDYTF. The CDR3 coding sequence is TGTGCCAGCACCCTAGGGGGTGACTACACCTTC.

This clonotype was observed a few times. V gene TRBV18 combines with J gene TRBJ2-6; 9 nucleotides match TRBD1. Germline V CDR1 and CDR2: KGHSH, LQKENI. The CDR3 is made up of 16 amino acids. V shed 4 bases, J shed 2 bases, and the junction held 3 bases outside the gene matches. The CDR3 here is CASSLWDRAGANVLTF. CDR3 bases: TGTGCCAGCTCACTGTGGGACAGGGCTGGGGCCAACGTCCTGACTTTC.

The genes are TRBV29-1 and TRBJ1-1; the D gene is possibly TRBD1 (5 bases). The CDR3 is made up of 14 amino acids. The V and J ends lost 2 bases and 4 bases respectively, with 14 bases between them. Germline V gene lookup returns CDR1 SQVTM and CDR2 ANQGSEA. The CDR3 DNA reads TGCAGCGTTGAATTTCAGGGTGCCGGCACTGAAGCTTTCTTT. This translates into CSVEFQGAGTEAFF.

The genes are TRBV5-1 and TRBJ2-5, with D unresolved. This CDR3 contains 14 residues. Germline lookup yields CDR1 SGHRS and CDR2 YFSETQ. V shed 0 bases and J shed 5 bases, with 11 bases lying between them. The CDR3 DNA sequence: TGCGCCAGCAGCTTGGCCGAGTTCGCGGAGACCCAGTACTTC. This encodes CASSLAEFAETQYF.

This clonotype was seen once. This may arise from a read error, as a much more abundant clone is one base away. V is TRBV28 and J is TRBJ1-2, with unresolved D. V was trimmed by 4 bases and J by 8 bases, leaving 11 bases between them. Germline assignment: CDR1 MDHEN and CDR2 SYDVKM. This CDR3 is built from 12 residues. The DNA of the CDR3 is TGTGCCAGCAGTTCCTCATGGAGCGGCTACACCTTC. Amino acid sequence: CASSSSWSGYTF.

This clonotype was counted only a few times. The CDR3 sequence is CASSDFEGPGETQYF. The CDR3 DNA reads as TGTGCCAGCAGTGATTTCGAGGGCCCGGGGGAGACCCAGTACTTC. This chain joins TRBV25-1 and TRBJ2-5; tentatively, D is TRBD2 (5 bases). The length of the CDR3 is 15 residues. V lost 3 bases and J lost 5, with 16 bases in between. Germline-derived CDR1 and CDR2 are MGHDK and SYGVNS.

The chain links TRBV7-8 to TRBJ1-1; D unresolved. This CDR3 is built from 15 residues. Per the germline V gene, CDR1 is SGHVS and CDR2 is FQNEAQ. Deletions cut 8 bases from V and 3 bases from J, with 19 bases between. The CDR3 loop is CASRVGHRGDTEAFF. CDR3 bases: TGTGCCAGCCGAGTAGGGCACCGTGGGGACACTGAAGCTTTCTTT.

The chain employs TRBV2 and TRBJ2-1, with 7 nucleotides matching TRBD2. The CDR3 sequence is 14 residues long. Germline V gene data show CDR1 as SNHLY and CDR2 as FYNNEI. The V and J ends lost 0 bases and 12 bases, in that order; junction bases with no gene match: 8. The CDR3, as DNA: TGTGCCAGCAGTGAAGCGCTTCGGAGCGGGGTGCAGTTCTTC. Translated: CASSEALRSGVQFF.

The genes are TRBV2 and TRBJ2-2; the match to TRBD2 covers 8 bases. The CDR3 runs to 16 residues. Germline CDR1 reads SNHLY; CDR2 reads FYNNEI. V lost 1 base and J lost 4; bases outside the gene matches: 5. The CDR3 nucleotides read TGTGCCAGCAGTGAAGGCGGGGGGACCCCCACCGGGGAGCTGTTTTTT. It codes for CASSEGGGTPTGELFF.

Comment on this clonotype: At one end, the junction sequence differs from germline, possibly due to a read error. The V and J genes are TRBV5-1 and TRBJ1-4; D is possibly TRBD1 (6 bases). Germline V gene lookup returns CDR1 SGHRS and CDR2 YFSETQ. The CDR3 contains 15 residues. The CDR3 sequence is CASSLAGTTYEKLFF. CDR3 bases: TGCGCCAGCAGCTTGGCCGGGACAACTTATGAAAAACTGTTTTTT. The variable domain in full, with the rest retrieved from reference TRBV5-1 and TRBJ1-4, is KAGVTQTPRYLIKTRGQQVTLSCSPISGHRSVSWYQQTPGQGLQFLFEYFSETQRNKGNFPGRFSGRQFSNSRSEMNVSTLELGDSALYLCASSLAGTTYEKLFFGSGTQLSVL.

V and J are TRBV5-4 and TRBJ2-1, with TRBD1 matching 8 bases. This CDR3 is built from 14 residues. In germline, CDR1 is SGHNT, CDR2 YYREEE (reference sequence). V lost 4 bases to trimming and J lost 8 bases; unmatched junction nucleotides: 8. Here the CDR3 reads CASSGRTGSYEQFF. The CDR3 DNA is TGTGCCAGCAGCGGGAGGACAGGGTCCTATGAGCAGTTCTTC.

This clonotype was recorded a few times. For the CDR3, the DNA is TGTGCCAGCAGCTTGACGACAGGGCTATCGAGCGAGCAGTACTTC. This gives the protein CASSLTTGLSSEQYF. The rearrangement uses TRBV5-6 and TRBJ2-7; TRBD1 matches at 7 bases. The CDR3 spans 15 residues. Per the germline V gene, CDR1 is SGHDT and CDR2 is YYEEEE. V was pared by 1 base and J by 6 bases, with 10 bases of the junction left unmatched.

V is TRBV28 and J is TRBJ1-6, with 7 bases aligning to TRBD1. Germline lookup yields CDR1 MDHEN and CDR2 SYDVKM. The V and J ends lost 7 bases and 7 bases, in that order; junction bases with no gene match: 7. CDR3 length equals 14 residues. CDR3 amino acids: CASKTGQINSPLHF. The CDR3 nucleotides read TGTGCCAGCAAGACAGGGCAGATAAATTCACCCCTCCACTTT.

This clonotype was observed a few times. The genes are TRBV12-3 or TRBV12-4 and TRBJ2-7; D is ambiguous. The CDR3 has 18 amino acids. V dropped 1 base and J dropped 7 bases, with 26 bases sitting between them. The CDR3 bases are TGTGCCAGCAGTTTAGGTCAGCGCTACCTTGCAACCTATCGGGAGCAGTACTTC. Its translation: CASSLGQRYLATYREQYF.

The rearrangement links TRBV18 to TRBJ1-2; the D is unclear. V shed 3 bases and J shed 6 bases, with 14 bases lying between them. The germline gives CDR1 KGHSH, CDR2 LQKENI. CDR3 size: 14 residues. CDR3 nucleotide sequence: TGTGCCAGCTCACCTGGATACCTATTGGATGGCTACACCTTC. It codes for CASSPGYLLDGYTF.

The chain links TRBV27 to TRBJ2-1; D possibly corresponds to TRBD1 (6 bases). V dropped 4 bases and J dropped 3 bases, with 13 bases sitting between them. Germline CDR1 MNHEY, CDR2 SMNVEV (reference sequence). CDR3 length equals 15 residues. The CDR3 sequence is CASSSNRDNYNEQFF. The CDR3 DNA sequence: TGTGCCAGCAGTTCGAACCGGGACAACTACAATGAGCAGTTCTTC.